This T cell receptor (beta chain) was found in a study of shared clonotypes between healthy human individuals. Produced via immunoSEQ multiplex PCR; TCRdb's table is partial and in-frame only. The table lists about 870,000 clones, around 92% of them singletons. Naive CD8 cells were CD45RO-negative, positively selected for CCR7, excluding terminally differentiated effector memory CD45RA+ cells. Among the donors, all were Caucasian adults who lived in Nashville, Tennessee. The V segment lost 7 bases and the J segment 5 bases; nucleotides outside the gene matches: 8. The CDR3 covers 15 residues. CDR1 and CDR2 from the germline V gene are MDHEN and SYDVKM.

The chain employs TRBV28 and TRBJ1-2; 12 nucleotides agree with TRBD1. The sequence was obtained from a man aged 30-40 years in good health. The sequenced material came from naive CD8+ T cells sorted from blood. The CDR3 DNA is TGTGCCAGCAAGGACGGGACAGGGGGCGCGTATGGCTACACCTTC. It yields the protein CASKDGTGGAYGYTF.